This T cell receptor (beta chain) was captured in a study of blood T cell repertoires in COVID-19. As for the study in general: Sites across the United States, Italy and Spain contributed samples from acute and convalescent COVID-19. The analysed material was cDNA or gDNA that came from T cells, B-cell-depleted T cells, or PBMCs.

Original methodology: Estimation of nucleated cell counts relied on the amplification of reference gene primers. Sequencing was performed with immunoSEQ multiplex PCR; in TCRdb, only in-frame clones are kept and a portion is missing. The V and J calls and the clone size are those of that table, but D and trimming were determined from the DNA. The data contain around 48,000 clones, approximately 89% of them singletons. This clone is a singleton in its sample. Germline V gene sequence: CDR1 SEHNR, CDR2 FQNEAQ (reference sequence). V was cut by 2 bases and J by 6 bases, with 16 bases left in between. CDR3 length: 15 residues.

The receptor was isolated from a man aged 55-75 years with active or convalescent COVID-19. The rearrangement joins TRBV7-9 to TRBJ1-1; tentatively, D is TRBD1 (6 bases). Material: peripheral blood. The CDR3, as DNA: TGTGCCAGCAGCTTAAGCTTGGCGGGGGCCGCTGAAGCTTTCTTT. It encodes CASSLSLAGAAEAFF.